These 25 T cell receptor beta chains came from one sample sequenced in a study of T cells after yellow fever vaccination. MiXCR, applied by TCRdb to the 5' RACE reads, yields one record per CDR3 protein. The sample includes 300,000 to 400,000 distinct CDR3 sequences, roughly 9.4% of them seen just once. Material: PBMCs, obtained on the day of the first yellow fever vaccination. The receptors shown here come from a man in his late teens or twenties who received the YFV17D yellow fever vaccine.

V usage is TRBV4-1 and J usage is TRBJ2-7; the match to TRBD2 covers 7 bases. V shed 1 base and J 4 bases; nucleotides not matched to a gene: 4. The CDR3 consists of 14 residues. The germline CDR1 and CDR2 sequences are MGHRA and YSYEKL. The CDR3 sequence: CASSQVSSGYEQYF. The CDR3 nucleotides are TGCGCCAGCAGCCAAGTTAGTAGCGGGTACGAGCAGTACTTC.

V is TRBV25-1 and J is TRBJ2-3, with TRBD2 matching over 12 bases. The germline gives CDR1 MGHDK, CDR2 SYGVNS. V trimming: 3 bases; J trimming: 1 base; junction bases outside the gene matches: 11. The CDR3 has 19 residues. Written as DNA, the CDR3 is TGTGCCAGCAGTGACACGGGGCTAGCGGGGGGGAGGGGCACAGATACGCAGTATTTT. The encoded protein is CASSDTGLAGGRGTDTQYF. The full variable domain, rest sourced from reference TRBV25-1 and TRBJ2-3, is EADIYQTPRYLVIGTGKKITLECSQTMGHDKMYWYQQDPGMELHLIHYSYGVNSTEKGDLSSESTVSRIRTEHFPLTLESARPSHTSQYLCASSDTGLAGGRGTDTQYFGPGTRLTVL.

The V call is TRBV4-3, the J call TRBJ1-5; maybe TRBD1 (6 bases). Per germline, CDR1 LGHNA and CDR2 YSLEER. V lost 0 bases and J 5 bases, leaving 14 bases between the germline ends. The CDR3 is made up of 16 amino acids. Here the CDR3 DNA reads TGCGCCAGCAGCCAAGACGCACAGGGAGGGGATCAGCCCCAGCATTTT. This encodes CASSQDAQGGDQPQHF.

This clonotype was observed a handful of times. The chain uses TRBV4-1 and TRBJ1-5; D is perhaps TRBD1 (6 bases). CDR1 and CDR2 from the germline V gene are MGHRA and YSYEKL. CDR3 length: 17 amino acids. Trimming stripped 0 bases from V and 1 base from J, with 13 bases between. CDR3 DNA sequence: TGCGCCAGCAGCCAAGATCCCAGGGGAGGGAGCAATCAGCCCCAGCATTTT. Translation: CASSQDPRGGSNQPQHF.

The chain links TRBV10-3 to TRBJ1-1; D not certain. This CDR3 is 12 amino acids long. Germline V CDR1 and CDR2: ENHRY, SYGVKD. V lost 8 bases and J lost 3, with 10 bases in between. In nucleotides, the CDR3 is TGTGCCATCGGAGAATTGGACACTGAAGCTTTCTTT. Protein sequence: CAIGELDTEAFF.

This clonotype was seen a handful of times. The chain joins TRBV4-2 to TRBJ1-2; the D is unclear. Trimming removed 1 base at V and 2 bases at J, with 17 bases between. Germline CDR1 is LGHNA and CDR2 is YNFKEQ. The CDR3 is 17 amino acids. In nucleotides, the CDR3 is TGTGCCAGCAGCCAAGGGACGGTGCCGGACCCGAACTATGGCTACACCTTC. Translating gives CASSQGTVPDPNYGYTF.

This clonotype was observed at least ten times. The rearrangement joins TRBV20-1 to TRBJ2-3, with 9 bases that match TRBD2. The germline V gene has CDR1 DFQATT and CDR2 SNEGSKA (reference sequence). Trimming removed 5 bases from V and 4 bases from J; junction bases left unmatched: 10. The CDR3 has 15 amino acids. The DNA for the CDR3 is TGCAGTGCTCCCTGGGCGGGGGGGCCGGCAGATACGCAGTATTTT. Protein: CSAPWAGGPADTQYF.

The chain has TRBV5-5 and TRBJ2-7, with TRBD2 as a possible D gene (5 bases). The CDR3 totals 16 residues. CDR1 and CDR2 (germline): SGHKS, YYEKEE (reference sequence). Trimming stripped 1 base from V and 5 bases from J, with 19 bases between. This CDR3 reads CASSLRLGSELHEQYV. The CDR3 DNA sequence: TGTGCCAGCAGCTTGCGACTGGGTAGCGAGCTTCACGAGCAGTACGTC.

As to this clonotype: The conserved phenylalanine or tryptophan normally closing the CDR3 is absent here, so this likely arose from a read error. The rearrangement uses TRBV5-1 and TRBJ2-5; 7 bases align to TRBD1. V was clipped by 3 bases and J by 3 bases; unmatched bases: 2. This CDR3 is 13 amino acids long. The V gene's germline CDR1 is SGHRS and CDR2 YFSETQ. The CDR3 nucleotides read TGCGCCAGCAGCTACACAGGGGAAGAGACCCAGTACTCC. Translating it yields CASSYTGEETQYS.

In its sample, this clonotype was seen a few times. The gene calls are TRBV28 and TRBJ1-6; D is undetermined. The CDR3 has 18 residues. Germline V gene sequence: CDR1 MDHEN, CDR2 SYDVKM. The V and J ends lost 6 bases and 0 bases respectively, with 18 bases between them. The CDR3 is CASSQRGRSRSYNSPLHF. The CDR3 DNA reads as TGTGCCAGCAGCCAACGCGGCCGGTCGCGCTCCTATAATTCACCCCTCCACTTT.

The chain employs TRBV7-9 and TRBJ1-1; D is undetermined. CDR1 SEHNR and CDR2 FQNEAQ come from the germline V gene (reference sequence). CDR3 length equals 15 residues. Trimming took off 3 bases at V and 1 base at J, with 12 bases between the two ends. CDR3 in DNA: TGTGCCAGCAGCTTTCCACGAGGGTCGAACACTGAAGCTTTCTTT. It specifies CASSFPRGSNTEAFF.

This clonotype was picked up many times. The gene calls are TRBV4-1 and TRBJ1-5; D is undetermined. Trimming removed 0 bases at V and 1 base at J, with 7 bases between. Per germline, CDR1 MGHRA and CDR2 YSYEKL. The CDR3 runs to 15 residues. CDR3 residues: CASSQDGLSNQPQHF. For the CDR3, the DNA is TGCGCCAGCAGCCAAGATGGTTTGAGCAATCAGCCCCAGCATTTT.

The table lists this clonotype with a few counts. This rearrangement joins TRBV3-1 to TRBJ2-5, with D tentatively TRBD1 (5 bases). The CDR3 is 14 residues long. Germline assignment: CDR1 LGHDT and CDR2 YNNKEL (reference sequence). V dropped 0 bases and J dropped 4 bases, with 9 bases sitting between them. In nucleotides, the CDR3 is TGTGCCAGCAGCCAAGACAGGGCGAGAGAGACCCAGTACTTC. It codes for CASSQDRARETQYF.

This clonotype came up a few times. This rearrangement joins TRBV7-6 to TRBJ2-2; D unclear. The V end was cut by 5 bases, the J end by 6 bases, with 10 bases between. In germline, CDR1 is SGHVS, CDR2 FNYEAQ. The CDR3 length is 13 residues. The CDR3 region is CASSPRGAGELFF. In DNA, the CDR3 is TGTGCCAGCAGCCCCCGTGGGGCCGGGGAGCTGTTTTTT.

The chain combines TRBV14 with TRBJ1-2, with D unclear. The CDR3 spans 13 residues. From germline, CDR1 is SGHDN and CDR2 FVKESK. Trimming removed 1 base from V and 7 bases from J, with 10 bases in between. The CDR3 sequence: CASSQALAFGYTF. CDR3 coding DNA: TGTGCCAGCAGCCAAGCCTTGGCCTTTGGCTACACCTTC.

This clonotype was counted ten times or more. At one of its ends the junction is not consistent with the germline gene, which may arise from a read error. The V gene is TRBV5-1, the J gene TRBJ2-5, with TRBD2 matching 7 bases. Germline V gene lookup returns CDR1 SGHRS and CDR2 YFSETQ. The CDR3 totals 13 residues. The CDR3 loop reads CASSLGGGETQYF. CDR3 bases: TGTGCCAGCAGTCTGGGGGGGGGAGAGACCCAGTACTTC. The full variable domain, with the rest looked up from reference TRBV5-1 and TRBJ2-5, is KAGVTQTPRYLIKTRGQQVTLSCSPISGHRSVSWYQQTPGQGLQFLFEYFSETQRNKGNFPGRFSGRQFSNSRSEMNVSTLELGDSALYLCASSLGGGETQYFGPGTRLLVL.

This clonotype showed up just a few times. The chain employs TRBV9 and TRBJ1-2; no definite D call. Germline V lookup: CDR1 SGDLS, CDR2 YYNGEE. V was clipped by 3 bases and J by 4 bases, with 19 bases between them. This CDR3 is built from 16 residues. CDR3 nucleotide sequence: TGTGCCAGCAGCGCCCCCGCGGATTTGGACCTCTATGGCTACACCTTC. Encoded protein: CASSAPADLDLYGYTF.

The chain carries TRBV5-1 and TRBJ1-6, with TRBD1 as a possible D gene (5 bases). CDR1 and CDR2 from the germline V gene are SGHRS and YFSETQ. The CDR3 loop spans 16 amino acids. V was cut by 1 base and J by 9 bases, with 17 bases left in between. CDR3 in amino acids: CASSLRQPAQGSPLHF. DNA for the CDR3: TGCGCCAGCAGCTTGAGACAGCCGGCCCAGGGTTCACCCCTCCACTTT.

The V gene is TRBV14, the J gene TRBJ1-1; no clear D. V gave up 4 bases and J gave up 3 bases, with 15 bases separating them. This CDR3 is 15 amino acids long. Germline V lookup: CDR1 SGHDN, CDR2 FVKESK. CDR3 nucleotides: TGTGCCAGCAGCCTTTTACCGGGAGCGTACACTGAAGCTTTCTTT. This gives the protein CASSLLPGAYTEAFF.

This clonotype showed up just a few times. The chain employs TRBV5-1 and TRBJ2-6; no definite D call. The CDR3 runs to 15 residues. V was trimmed by 1 base and J by 2 bases, leaving 7 bases between them. The germline gives CDR1 SGHRS, CDR2 YFSETQ. CDR3 DNA: TGCGCCAGCAGCTTGCAAACCGCTGGGGCCAACGTCCTGACTTTC. This encodes CASSLQTAGANVLTF.

A few counts support this clonotype. The genes are TRBV30 and TRBJ1-5; weak D call: TRBD1 (6 bases). The CDR3 extends over 14 amino acids. Trimming took off 4 bases at V and 6 bases at J, with 16 bases between the two ends. Germline V gives CDR1 GTSNPN, CDR2 SVGIG (reference sequence). Written as DNA, the CDR3 is TGTGCCTGGACCCCCGGGGGGCAAGGTCAGCCCCAGCATTTT. Translation gives CAWTPGGQGQPQHF.

The chain couples TRBV7-9 to TRBJ2-7; no clear D. This CDR3 region has 11 residues. With 1 base removed from V and 12 bases from J, the gap between germline ends came to 10 bases. Germline V gene data show CDR1 as SEHNR and CDR2 as FQNEAQ (reference sequence). The CDR3 nucleotides read TGTGCCAGCAGCTTAGAGGGTTGTAGGTACTTC. This codes for CASSLEGCRYF. Based on the CDR3 plus reference TRBV7-9 and TRBJ2-7, the full variable domain is DTGVSQNPRHKITKRGQNVTFRCDPISEHNRLYWYRQTLGQGPEFLTYFQNEAQLEKSRLLSDRFSAERPKGSFSTLEIQRTEQGDSAMYLCASSLEGCRYFGPGTRLTVT.

This clonotype was found many times. The chain links TRBV20-1 to TRBJ2-7; TRBD1 agrees at 9 bases. Germline CDR1 DFQATT, CDR2 SNEGSKA (reference sequence). This CDR3 is built from 12 residues. V trimming: 5 bases; J trimming: 4 bases; junction bases outside the gene matches: 3. The DNA of the CDR3 is TGCAGTGCTCGGGACAGGGAGTACGAGCAGTACTTC. This translates into CSARDREYEQYF.

This clonotype was detected a few times. The chain recombines TRBV3-1 with TRBJ2-5; 12 bases match TRBD2. CDR3 length: 15 residues. Germline V lookup: CDR1 LGHDT, CDR2 YNNKEL (reference sequence). J gave up 7 bases and V 1 base, and 4 bases lay outside the gene matches. CDR3 coding DNA: TGTGCCAGCAGCCAAGTGGCTAGCGGGGGGGCGACCCAGTACTTC. Translating it yields CASSQVASGGATQYF.

This rearrangement joins TRBV18 to TRBJ1-1; D is unresolved. The CDR3 sequence is 13 residues long. In germline, CDR1 is KGHSH, CDR2 LQKENI. The V end lost 0 bases, the J end lost 7 bases, and 9 bases lay between the germline ends. The CDR3 loop is CASSPPWANEAFF. In nucleotides, the CDR3 is TGTGCCAGCTCACCACCCTGGGCCAATGAAGCTTTCTTT.